A single sample gave rise to the 7 T cell receptor beta chains below, sequenced in a study of blood T cells in healthy people across ages. Using a J-beta primer mix together with a sample-barcoded 5' primer, a second PCR was run for roughly 7 to 11 cycles. TCRdb recomputed calls from the 5' RACE reads with MiXCR, one row per CDR3 protein. Altogether 750,000 to 950,000 distinct CDR3 sequences are present, about 55% being singletons, with the ten largest covering roughly 40%. Sequencing used blood. The receptors come from a man older than 75 in good health.

The chain couples TRBV15 to TRBJ1-1; no clear D. The CDR3 contains 11 residues. Trimming pared 9 bases from V and 8 bases from J, leaving 13 bases between. Germline assignment: CDR1 LNHNV and CDR2 YYDKDF (reference sequence). The CDR3 reads CATSHGPEAFF. In DNA form, the CDR3 reads TGTGCCACAAGCCACGGACCAGAAGCTTTCTTT.

This chain connects TRBV7-2 to TRBJ1-1, with D hard to call. This CDR3 has 14 amino acids. Germline V gene sequence: CDR1 SGHTA, CDR2 FQGNSA. V gave up 7 bases and J gave up 2 bases, with 14 bases separating them. The CDR3, as DNA: TGTGCCAGCACCCCCTATGGCGTTAACACTGAAGCTTTCTTT. Translation gives CASTPYGVNTEAFF.

The CDR3 bases are TGTGCCAGCAGCCCCACTAGATCCCATGTGCAGTTCTTC. Translation: CASSPTRSHVQFF. This rearrangement joins TRBV7-2 to TRBJ2-1, with D perhaps TRBD2 (5 bases). This CDR3 region has 13 residues. V lost 5 bases and J lost 12, with 17 bases in between. CDR1 and CDR2 from the germline V gene are SGHTA and FQGNSA.

Concerning this clonotype itself: Germline is not matched at one junction end, which may reflect a read error. V usage is TRBV29-1 and J usage is TRBJ1-2; D is unresolved. Germline CDR1 and CDR2: SQVTM and ANQGSEA. The CDR3 has 13 residues. The CDR3 DNA follows: TGCAGCGTTGCAGAGTGGGGTAACTATGGCTGCACCTTC. Protein sequence: CSVAEWGNYGCTF.

The chain employs TRBV24-1 and TRBJ2-1; 8 bases align to TRBD2. Germline CDR1 KGHDR, CDR2 SFDVKD. The CDR3 has 14 amino acids. Germline trimming cut 7 bases from V and 5 bases from J; bases unmatched to any gene: 6. This CDR3 reads CATSRTGGNNEQFF. CDR3 in DNA: TGTGCCACCAGCCGGACGGGAGGGAACAATGAGCAGTTCTTC.

A few counts support this clonotype. The CDR3 region has the DNA TGCGCCAGCAGCTTCCCCAGGGGAGGGCCGATAAACGAGCAGTACTTC. Its protein is CASSFPRGGPINEQYF. V is TRBV5-1 and J is TRBJ2-7; a weak D match, TRBD2 (7 bases). The CDR3 contains 16 residues. CDR1 is SGHRS, CDR2 YFSETQ, per germline. With 2 bases removed from V and 5 bases from J, the gap between germline ends came to 20 bases.

This chain uses TRBV7-9 with TRBJ1-4; 11 positions match TRBD1. Germline V gene data show CDR1 as SEHNR and CDR2 as FQNEAQ (reference sequence). V lost 5 bases and J lost 6; bases outside the gene matches: 5. The CDR3 sequence is 15 residues long. CDR3 residues: CASSRQGQGDEKLFF. As DNA, the CDR3 is TGTGCCAGCAGCCGGCAGGGACAGGGGGATGAAAAACTGTTTTTT.